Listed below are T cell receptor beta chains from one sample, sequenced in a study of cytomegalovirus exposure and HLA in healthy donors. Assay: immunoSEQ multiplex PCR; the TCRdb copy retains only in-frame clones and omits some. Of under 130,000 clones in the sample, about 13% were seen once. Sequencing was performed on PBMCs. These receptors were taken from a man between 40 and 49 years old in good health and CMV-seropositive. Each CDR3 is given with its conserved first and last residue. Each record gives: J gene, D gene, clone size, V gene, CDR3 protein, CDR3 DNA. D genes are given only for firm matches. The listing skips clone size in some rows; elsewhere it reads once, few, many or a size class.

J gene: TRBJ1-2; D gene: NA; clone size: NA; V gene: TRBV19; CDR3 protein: CASSSWPGGYTF; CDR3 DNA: TGTGCCAGTAGTAGTTGGCCTGGCGGCTACACCTTC
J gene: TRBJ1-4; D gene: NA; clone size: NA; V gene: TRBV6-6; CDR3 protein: CASSFNEKLFF; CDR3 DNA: TGTGCCAGCAGCTTTAATGAAAAACTGTTTTTT
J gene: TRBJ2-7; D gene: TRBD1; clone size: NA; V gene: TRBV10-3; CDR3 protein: CAIMRGGTGYEQYF; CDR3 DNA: TGTGCCATCATGAGGGGTGGGACAGGCTACGAGCAGTACTTC
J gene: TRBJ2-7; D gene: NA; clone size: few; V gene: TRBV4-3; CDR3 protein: CASSQGSSEQYF; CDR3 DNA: TGCGCCAGCAGCCAAGGTAGCTCCGAGCAGTACTTC
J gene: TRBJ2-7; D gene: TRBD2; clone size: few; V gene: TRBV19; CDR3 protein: CASRTSGRADYEQYF; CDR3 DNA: TGTGCCAGTAGGACTAGCGGGAGGGCCGATTACGAGCAGTACTTC
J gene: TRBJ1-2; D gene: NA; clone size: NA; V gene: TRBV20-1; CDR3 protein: CSAIAGAGYTF; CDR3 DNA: TGCAGTGCTATTGCAGGGGCCGGCTACACCTTC
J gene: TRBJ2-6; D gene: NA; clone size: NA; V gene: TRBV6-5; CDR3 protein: CASSFGQFTYVLTF; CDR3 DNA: TGTGCCAGCAGTTTTGGACAGTTCACCTACGTCCTGACTTTC
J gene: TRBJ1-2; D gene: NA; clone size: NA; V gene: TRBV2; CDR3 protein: CASSDQGYGYTF; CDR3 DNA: TGTGCCAGCAGTGATCAGGGGTATGGCTACACCTTC
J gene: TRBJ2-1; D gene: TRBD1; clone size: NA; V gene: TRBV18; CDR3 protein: CASSPQGTGVNEQFF; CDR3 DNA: TGTGCCAGCTCACCACAAGGGACAGGGGTCAATGAGCAGTTCTTC
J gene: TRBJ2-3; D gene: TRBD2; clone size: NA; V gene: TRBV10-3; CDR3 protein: CAISKTSGRASDTQYF; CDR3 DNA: TGTGCCATCAGCAAGACTAGCGGGAGGGCGTCAGATACGCAGTATTTT
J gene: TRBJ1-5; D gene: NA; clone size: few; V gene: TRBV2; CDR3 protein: CASTGGNNQPQHF; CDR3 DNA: TGTGCCAGCACCGGAGGTAACAATCAGCCCCAGCATTTT
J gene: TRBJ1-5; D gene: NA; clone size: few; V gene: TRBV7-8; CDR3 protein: CASSLEAVPQHF; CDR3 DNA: TGTGCCAGCAGCTTAGAGGCGGTGCCCCAGCATTTT
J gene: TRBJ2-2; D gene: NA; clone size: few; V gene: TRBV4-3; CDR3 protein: CASKTIRDTGELFF; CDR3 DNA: TGCGCCAGCAAGACTATCCGTGACACCGGGGAGCTGTTTTTT
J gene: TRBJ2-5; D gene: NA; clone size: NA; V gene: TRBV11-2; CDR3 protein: CASSINPTGETQYF; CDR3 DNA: TGTGCCAGCAGTATAAACCCTACCGGAGAGACCCAGTACTTC
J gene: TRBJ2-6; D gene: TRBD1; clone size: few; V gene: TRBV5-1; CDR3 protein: CASSLTGGSGANVLTF; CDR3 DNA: TGCGCCAGCAGCCTGACAGGGGGCTCTGGGGCCAACGTCCTGACTTTC
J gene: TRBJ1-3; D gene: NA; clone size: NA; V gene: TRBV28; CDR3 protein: CASSPTGYSGNTIYF; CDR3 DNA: TGTGCCAGCAGTCCGACGGGGTACTCTGGAAACACCATATATTTT
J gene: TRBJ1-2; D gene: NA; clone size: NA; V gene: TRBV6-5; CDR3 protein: CARSPTTGGGYTF; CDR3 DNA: TGTGCCAGAAGCCCAACTACAGGTGGTGGCTACACCTTC
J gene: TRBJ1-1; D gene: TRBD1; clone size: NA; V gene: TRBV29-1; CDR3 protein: CSVSQGVAEAFF; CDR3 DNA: TGCAGCGTTTCACAGGGGGTGGCTGAAGCTTTCTTT
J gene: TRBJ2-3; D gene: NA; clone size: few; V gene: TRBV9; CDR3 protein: CASHPSLASGGTDTQYF; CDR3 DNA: TGTGCCAGCCACCCGTCTTTAGCCAGCGGAGGCACAGATACGCAGTATTTT
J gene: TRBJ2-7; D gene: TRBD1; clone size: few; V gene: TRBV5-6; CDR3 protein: CASSLGWQGANEQYF; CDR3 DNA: TGTGCCAGCAGCTTGGGTTGGCAGGGGGCGAACGAGCAGTACTTC
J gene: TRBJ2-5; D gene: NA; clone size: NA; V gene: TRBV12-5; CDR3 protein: CASGWEDLRETQYF; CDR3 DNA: TGTGCTAGTGGTTGGGAGGACCTCCGAGAGACCCAGTACTTC
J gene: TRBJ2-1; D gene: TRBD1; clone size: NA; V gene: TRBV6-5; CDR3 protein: CASSKTDRIYNEQFF; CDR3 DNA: TGTGCCAGCAGCAAAACGGACAGGATCTACAATGAGCAGTTCTTC
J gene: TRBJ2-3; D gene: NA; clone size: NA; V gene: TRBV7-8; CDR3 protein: CASSPGGSGSTDTQYF; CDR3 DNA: TGTGCCAGCAGCCCCGGGGGTAGCGGTAGCACAGATACGCAGTATTTT
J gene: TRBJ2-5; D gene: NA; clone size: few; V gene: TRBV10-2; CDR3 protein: CASSLTNSQETQYF; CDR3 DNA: TGCGCCAGCAGTTTGACGAACAGTCAAGAGACCCAGTACTTC
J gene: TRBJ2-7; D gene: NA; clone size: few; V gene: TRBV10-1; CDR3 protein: CASSAGTSNEQYF; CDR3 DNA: TGCGCCAGCAGTGCTGGGACTTCGAACGAGCAGTACTTC
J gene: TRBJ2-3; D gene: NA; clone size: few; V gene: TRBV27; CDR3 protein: CASTLVGGMGPDTQYF; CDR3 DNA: TGTGCCAGCACCCTCGTTGGCGGGATGGGGCCAGATACGCAGTATTTT
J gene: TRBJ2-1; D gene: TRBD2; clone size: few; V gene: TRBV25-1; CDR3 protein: CASSASGSSGEQFF; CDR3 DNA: TGTGCCAGCAGTGCTAGCGGGAGTTCGGGTGAGCAGTTCTTC
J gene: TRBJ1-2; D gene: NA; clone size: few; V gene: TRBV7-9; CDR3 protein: CASSLWSVSYGYTF; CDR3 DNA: TGTGCCAGCAGCTTATGGTCGGTTTCCTATGGCTACACCTTC
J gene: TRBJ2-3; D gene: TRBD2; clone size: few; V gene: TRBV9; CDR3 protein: CASSLSPAGADTQYF; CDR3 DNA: TGTGCCAGCAGCTTATCTCCCGCGGGGGCAGATACGCAGTATTTT
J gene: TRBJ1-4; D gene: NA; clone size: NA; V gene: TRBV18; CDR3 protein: CASSPGGAGEKLFF; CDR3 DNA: TGTGCCAGCTCACCAGGAGGGGCGGGTGAAAAACTGTTTTTT
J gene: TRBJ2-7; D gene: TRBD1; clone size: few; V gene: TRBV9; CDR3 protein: CASSVTGGSYEQYF; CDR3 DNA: TGTGCCAGCAGCGTCACAGGGGGCTCCTACGAGCAGTACTTC
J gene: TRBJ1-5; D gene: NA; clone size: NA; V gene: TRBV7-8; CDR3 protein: CASSLQQGNYQPQHF; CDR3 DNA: TGTGCCAGCAGCTTACAACAGGGTAATTATCAGCCCCAGCATTTT
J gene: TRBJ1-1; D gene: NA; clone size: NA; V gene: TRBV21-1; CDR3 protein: CASSKATVRNTEAFF; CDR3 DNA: TGTGCCAGCAGCAAAGCCACGGTAAGGAACACTGAAGCTTTCTTT
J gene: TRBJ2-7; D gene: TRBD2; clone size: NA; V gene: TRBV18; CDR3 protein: CASRGRFFHEQYF; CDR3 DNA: TGTGCCAGCCGCGGGAGGTTCTTCCACGAGCAGTACTTC
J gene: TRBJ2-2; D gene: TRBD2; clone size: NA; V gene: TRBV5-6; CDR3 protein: CASQERGGPELFF; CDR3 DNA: TGTGCCAGCCAGGAGCGGGGGGGGCCGGAGCTGTTTTTT
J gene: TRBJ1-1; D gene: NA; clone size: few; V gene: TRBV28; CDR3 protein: CASSLAPPNTEAFF; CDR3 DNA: TGTGCCAGCAGTTTAGCGCCCCCGAACACTGAAGCTTTCTTT
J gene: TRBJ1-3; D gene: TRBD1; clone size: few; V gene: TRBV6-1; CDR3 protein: CASSEYPQGASGNTIYF; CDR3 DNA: TGTGCCAGCAGTGAATACCCTCAGGGGGCCTCTGGAAACACCATATATTTT
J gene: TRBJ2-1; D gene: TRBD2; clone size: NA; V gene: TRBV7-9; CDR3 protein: CASSPPGLAGREQFF; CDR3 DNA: TGTGCCAGCAGCCCCCCCGGACTAGCGGGACGGGAGCAGTTCTTC
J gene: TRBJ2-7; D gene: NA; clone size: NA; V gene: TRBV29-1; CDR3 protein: CSVTGTYYEQYF; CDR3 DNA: TGCAGCGTTACCGGGACATACTACGAGCAGTACTTC